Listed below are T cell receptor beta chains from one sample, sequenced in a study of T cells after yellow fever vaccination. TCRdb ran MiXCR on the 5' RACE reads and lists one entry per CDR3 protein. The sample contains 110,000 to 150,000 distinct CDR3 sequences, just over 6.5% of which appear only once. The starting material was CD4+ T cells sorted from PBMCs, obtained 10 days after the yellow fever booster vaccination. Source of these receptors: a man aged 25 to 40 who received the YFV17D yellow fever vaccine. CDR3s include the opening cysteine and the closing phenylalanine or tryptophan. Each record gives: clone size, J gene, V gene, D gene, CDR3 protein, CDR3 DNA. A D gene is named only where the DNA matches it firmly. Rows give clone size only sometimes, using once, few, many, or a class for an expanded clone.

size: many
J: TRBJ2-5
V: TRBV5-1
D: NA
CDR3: CASRSDGYQETQYF
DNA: TGCGCCAGCAGATCCGACGGGTACCAAGAGACCCAGTACTTC

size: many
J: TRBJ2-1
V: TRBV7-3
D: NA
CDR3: CASSPRDGFYNEQFF
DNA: TGTGCCAGCAGCCCCCGGGACGGGTTCTACAATGAGCAGTTCTTC

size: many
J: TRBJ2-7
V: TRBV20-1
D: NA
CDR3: CSASGNTDKPYEQYF
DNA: TGCAGTGCTTCCGGTAATACAGATAAACCCTACGAGCAGTACTTC

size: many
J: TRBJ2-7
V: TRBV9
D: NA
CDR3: CASSVGPDAHEQYF
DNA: TGTGCCAGCAGCGTAGGCCCCGACGCCCACGAGCAGTACTTC

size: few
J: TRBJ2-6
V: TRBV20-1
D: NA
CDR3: CSAKLVGPGANVLTF
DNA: TGCAGTGCAAAACTAGTCGGCCCTGGGGCCAACGTCCTGACTTTC

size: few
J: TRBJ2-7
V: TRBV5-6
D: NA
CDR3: CASSGSHSYKEQYF
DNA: TGTGCCAGCAGCGGCTCCCATAGTTACAAAGAGCAGTACTTC

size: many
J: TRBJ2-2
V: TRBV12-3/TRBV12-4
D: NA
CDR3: CASSFAGGELFF
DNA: TGTGCCAGCAGTTTCGCTGGCGGGGAGCTGTTTTTT

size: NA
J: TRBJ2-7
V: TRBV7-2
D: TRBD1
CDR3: CASRTQAGTGAYEQYF
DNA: TGTGCCAGCAGAACTCAGGCCGGGACAGGGGCCTACGAGCAGTACTTC

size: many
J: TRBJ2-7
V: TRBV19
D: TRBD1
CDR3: CASSVRDRGGEQYF
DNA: TGTGCCAGTAGTGTCCGGGACAGGGGTGGCGAGCAGTACTTC

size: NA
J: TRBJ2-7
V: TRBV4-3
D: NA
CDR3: CASSQALGRTTYEQYF
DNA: TGCGCCAGCAGCCAGGCTCTGGGACGGACAACCTACGAGCAGTACTTC

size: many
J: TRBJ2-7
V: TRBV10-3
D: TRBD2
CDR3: CAIRAGAGYEQYF
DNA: TGTGCCATCCGAGCGGGAGCGGGTTACGAGCAGTACTTC

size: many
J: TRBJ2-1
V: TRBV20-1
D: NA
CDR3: CSAKSSSYNEQFF
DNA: TGCAGTGCAAAGAGTAGCTCCTACAATGAGCAGTTCTTC

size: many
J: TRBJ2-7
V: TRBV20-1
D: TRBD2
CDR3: CSARVPLAGVDEQYF
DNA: TGCAGTGCTAGAGTGCCGCTAGCGGGAGTTGACGAGCAGTACTTC

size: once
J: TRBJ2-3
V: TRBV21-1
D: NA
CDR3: CASSPGLPCQRDTQYF
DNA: TGTGCCAGCAGCCCGGGCCTTCCCTGCCAGCGGGATACGCAGTATTTT

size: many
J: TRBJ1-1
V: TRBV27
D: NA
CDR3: CASSLAGATEAFF
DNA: TGTGCCAGCAGTTTAGCGGGGGCCACTGAAGCTTTCTTT

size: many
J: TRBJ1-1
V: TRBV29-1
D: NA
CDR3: CSVEVLQGLDFF
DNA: TGCAGCGTTGAAGTCCTGCAGGGGTTGGATTTCTTT

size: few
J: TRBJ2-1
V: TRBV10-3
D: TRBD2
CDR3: CAISFSGMTYNEQFF
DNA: TGTGCCATATCCTTTAGCGGGATGACATACAATGAGCAGTTCTTC

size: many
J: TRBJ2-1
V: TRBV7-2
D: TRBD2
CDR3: CASSSGGYTNEQFF
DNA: TGTGCCAGCAGCTCGGGAGGGTACACCAATGAGCAGTTCTTC

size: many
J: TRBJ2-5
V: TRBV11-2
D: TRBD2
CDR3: CASSLDRLAGVQETQYF
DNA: TGTGCCAGCAGCTTAGATAGACTAGCGGGGGTGCAAGAGACCCAGTACTTC

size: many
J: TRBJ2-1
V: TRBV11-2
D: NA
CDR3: CASSLNEWGHEQFF
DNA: TGTGCCAGCAGCTTAAATGAGTGGGGGCATGAGCAGTTCTTC

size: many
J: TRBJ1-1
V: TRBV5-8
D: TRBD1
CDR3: CASSPFGTVNTEAFF
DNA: TGTGCCAGCAGCCCCTTCGGGACAGTCAACACTGAAGCTTTCTTT

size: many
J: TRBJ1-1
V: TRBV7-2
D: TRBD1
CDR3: CASSTRGTEAFF
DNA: TGTGCCAGCAGCACCAGGGGGACTGAAGCTTTCTTT

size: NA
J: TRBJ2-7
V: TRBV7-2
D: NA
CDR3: CASSLPSVYEQYF
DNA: TGTGCCAGCAGCTTGCCTAGCGTATACGAGCAGTACTTC

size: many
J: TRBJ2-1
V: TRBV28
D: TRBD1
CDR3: CASSPRDRFRSMNNEQFF
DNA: TGTGCCAGCAGTCCCAGGGACAGGTTTCGCTCGATGAACAATGAGCAGTTCTTC

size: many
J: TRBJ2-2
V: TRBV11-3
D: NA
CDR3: CASSVGRSTGELFF
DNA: TGTGCCAGCAGCGTCGGGAGAAGCACCGGGGAGCTGTTTTTT

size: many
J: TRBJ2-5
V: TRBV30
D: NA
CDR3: CAWSPGRETQYF
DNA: TGTGCCTGGAGCCCTGGACGGGAGACCCAGTACTTC

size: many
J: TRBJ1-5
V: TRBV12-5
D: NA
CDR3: CASGFRGSQPQHF
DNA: TGTGCTAGTGGTTTCCGGGGGAGTCAGCCCCAGCATTTT

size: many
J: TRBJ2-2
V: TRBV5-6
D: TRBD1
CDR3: CASRQTGSTGELFF
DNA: TGTGCCAGCAGACAGACAGGGAGCACCGGGGAGCTGTTTTTT

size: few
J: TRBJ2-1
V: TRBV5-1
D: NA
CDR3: CASSRPSNEQFF
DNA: TGCGCCAGCAGCCGCCCGTCCAATGAGCAGTTCTTC

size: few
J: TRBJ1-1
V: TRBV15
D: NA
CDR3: CATSRDHGRAFF
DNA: TGTGCCACCAGCAGAGATCACGGCCGAGCTTTCTTT

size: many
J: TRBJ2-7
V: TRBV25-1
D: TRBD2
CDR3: CASIPSGLSSYEQYF
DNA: TGTGCCAGCATCCCTAGCGGTTTGAGCTCCTACGAGCAGTACTTC

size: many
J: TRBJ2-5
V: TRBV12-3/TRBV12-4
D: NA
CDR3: CASSFYRAETQYF
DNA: TGTGCCAGCAGTTTCTACAGGGCGGAGACCCAGTACTTC

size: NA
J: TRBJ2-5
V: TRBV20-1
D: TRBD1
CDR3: CSAIRTGVWQETQYF
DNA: TGCAGTGCTATCAGGACAGGGGTTTGGCAAGAGACCCAGTACTTC

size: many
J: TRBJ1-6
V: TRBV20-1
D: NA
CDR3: CSALGQNNSPLHF
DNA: TGCAGTGCTCTCGGACAGAATAATTCACCCCTCCACTTT

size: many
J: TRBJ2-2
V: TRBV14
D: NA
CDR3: CASSQEVTGELFF
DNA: TGTGCCAGCAGCCAAGAAGTAACCGGGGAGCTGTTTTTT

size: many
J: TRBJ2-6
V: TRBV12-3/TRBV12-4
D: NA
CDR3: CASSLRGAGANVLTF
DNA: TGTGCCAGCAGCTTGCGGGGCGCTGGGGCCAACGTCCTGACTTTC

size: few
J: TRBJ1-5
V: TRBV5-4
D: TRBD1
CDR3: CASSLGGQGDQPQHF
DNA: TGTGCCAGCAGCTTGGGCGGACAGGGAGATCAGCCCCAGCATTTT

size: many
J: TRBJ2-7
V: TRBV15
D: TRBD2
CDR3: CATSRDGTSGPSSYEQYF
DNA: TGTGCCACCAGCAGAGATGGGACTAGCGGGCCTAGCTCCTACGAGCAGTACTTC

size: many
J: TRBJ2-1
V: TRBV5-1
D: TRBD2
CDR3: CASSLGVGGGNEQFF
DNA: TGCGCCAGCAGCTTGGGCGTCGGGGGGGGCAATGAGCAGTTCTTC

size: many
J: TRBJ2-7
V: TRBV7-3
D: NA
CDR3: CASSLTSFKGTYEQYF
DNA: TGTGCCAGCAGCTTAACTTCCTTTAAGGGTACCTACGAGCAGTACTTC

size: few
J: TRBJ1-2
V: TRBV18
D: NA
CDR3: CASSPREFNYGYTF
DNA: TGTGCCAGCTCACCACGGGAGTTTAACTATGGCTACACCTTC

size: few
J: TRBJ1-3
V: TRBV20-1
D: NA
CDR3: CSWGSGSGNTIYF
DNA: TGCAGTTGGGGTAGTGGATCTGGAAACACCATATATTTT

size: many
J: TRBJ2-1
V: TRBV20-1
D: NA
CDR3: CSARDAGKLYNEQFF
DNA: TGCAGTGCTAGAGATGCGGGCAAGCTCTACAATGAGCAGTTCTTC

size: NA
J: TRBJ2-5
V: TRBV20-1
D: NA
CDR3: CSARDPGVGETQYF
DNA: TGCAGTGCTAGAGATCCGGGTGTGGGGGAGACCCAGTACTTC

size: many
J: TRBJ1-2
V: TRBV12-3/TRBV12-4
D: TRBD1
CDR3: CASSFGTGGVGYTF
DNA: TGTGCCAGCAGTTTTGGGACAGGGGGCGTTGGCTACACCTTC

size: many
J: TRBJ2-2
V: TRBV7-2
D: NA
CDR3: CASSSAKAGTGELFF
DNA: TGTGCCAGCAGCTCTGCTAAGGCAGGGACCGGGGAGCTGTTTTTT

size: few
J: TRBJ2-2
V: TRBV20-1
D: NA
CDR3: CSARDLYRVNTGELFF
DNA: TGCAGTGCTAGAGATCTGTACAGGGTGAACACCGGGGAGCTGTTTTTT

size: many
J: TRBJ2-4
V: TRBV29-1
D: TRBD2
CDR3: CSAGGLGKNIQYF
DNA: TGCAGCGCCGGGGGACTAGGTAAAAACATTCAGTACTTC

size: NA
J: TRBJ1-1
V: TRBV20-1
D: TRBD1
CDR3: CSASDRGPSSEAFF
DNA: TGCAGTGCTAGTGACAGGGGACCCTCGTCGGAAGCTTTCTTT

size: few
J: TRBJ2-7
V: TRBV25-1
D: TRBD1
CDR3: CASSERRQGHGFYEQYF
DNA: TGTGCCAGCAGTGAGCGTAGACAGGGGCATGGCTTCTACGAGCAGTACTTC

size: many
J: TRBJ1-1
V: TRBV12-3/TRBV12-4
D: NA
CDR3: CATLGQMNTEAFF
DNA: TGTGCCACCCTGGGGCAGATGAACACTGAAGCTTTCTTT

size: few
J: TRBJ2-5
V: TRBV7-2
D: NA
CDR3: CASSLGRVGSGQETQYF
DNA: TGTGCCAGCAGCTTAGGGCGAGTGGGAAGCGGCCAAGAGACCCAGTACTTC

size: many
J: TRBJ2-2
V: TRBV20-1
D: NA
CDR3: CSAPGTTYTGELFF
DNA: TGCAGTGCTCCCGGGACAACTTACACCGGGGAGCTGTTTTTT

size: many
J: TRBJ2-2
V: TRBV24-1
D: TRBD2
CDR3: CATSVSGKNTGELFF
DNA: TGTGCCACCAGTGTTAGCGGGAAAAACACCGGGGAGCTGTTTTTT

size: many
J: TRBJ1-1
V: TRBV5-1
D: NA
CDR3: CASSLEGRELEAFF
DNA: TGCGCCAGCAGCTTAGAAGGACGGGAACTTGAAGCTTTCTTT